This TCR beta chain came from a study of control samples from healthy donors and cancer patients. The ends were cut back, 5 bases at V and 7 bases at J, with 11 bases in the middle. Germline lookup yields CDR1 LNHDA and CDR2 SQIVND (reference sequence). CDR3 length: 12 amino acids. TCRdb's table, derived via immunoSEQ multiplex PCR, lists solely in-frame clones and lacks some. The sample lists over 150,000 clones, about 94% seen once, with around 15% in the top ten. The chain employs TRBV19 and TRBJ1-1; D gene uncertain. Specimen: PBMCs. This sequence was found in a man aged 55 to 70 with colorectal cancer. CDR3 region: CASSGYGSEAFF. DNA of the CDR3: TGTGCCAGTAGTGGGTATGGGAGTGAAGCTTTCTTT.